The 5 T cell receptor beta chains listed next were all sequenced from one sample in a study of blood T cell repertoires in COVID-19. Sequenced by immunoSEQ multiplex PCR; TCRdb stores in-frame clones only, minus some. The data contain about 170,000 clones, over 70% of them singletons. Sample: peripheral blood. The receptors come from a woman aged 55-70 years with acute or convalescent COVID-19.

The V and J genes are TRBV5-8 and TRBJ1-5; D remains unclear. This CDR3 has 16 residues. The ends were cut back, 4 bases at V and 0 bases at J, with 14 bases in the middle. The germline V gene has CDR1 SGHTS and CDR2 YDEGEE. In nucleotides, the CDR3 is TGTGCCAGCAGCCATACGCGGGGTACTAGCAATCAGCCCCAGCATTTT. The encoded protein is CASSHTRGTSNQPQHF.

In nucleotides, the CDR3 is TGTGCCAGCAGCACCGGGACATCTCCCCTCCACTTT. Translation: CASSTGTSPLHF. The J gene is TRBJ1-6, the V gene TRBV7-2; maybe TRBD1 (6 bases). Trimming pared 5 bases from V and 13 bases from J, leaving 12 bases between. Germline CDR1 and CDR2: SGHTA and FQGNSA. This CDR3 has 12 residues. Full variable domain (rest looked up from reference TRBV7-2 and TRBJ1-6): GAGVSQSPSNKVTEKGKDVELRCDPISGHTALYWYRQSLGQGLEFLIYFQGNSAPDKSGLPSDRFSAERTGGSVSTLTIQRTQQEDSAVYLCASSTGTSPLHFGNGTRLTVT.

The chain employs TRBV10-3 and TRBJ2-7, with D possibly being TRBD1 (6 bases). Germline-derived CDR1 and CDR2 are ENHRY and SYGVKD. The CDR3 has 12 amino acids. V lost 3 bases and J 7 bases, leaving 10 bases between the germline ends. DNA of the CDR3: TGTGCCATCAGTGACAGGGGTTGGGAGCAGTACTTC. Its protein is CAISDRGWEQYF.

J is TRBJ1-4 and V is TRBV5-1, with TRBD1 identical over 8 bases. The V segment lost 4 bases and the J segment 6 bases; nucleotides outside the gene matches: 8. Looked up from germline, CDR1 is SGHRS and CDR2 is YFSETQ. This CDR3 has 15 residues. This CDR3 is CASSPPTGVDEKLFF. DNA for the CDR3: TGCGCCAGCAGCCCCCCGACAGGGGTTGATGAAAAACTGTTTTTT.

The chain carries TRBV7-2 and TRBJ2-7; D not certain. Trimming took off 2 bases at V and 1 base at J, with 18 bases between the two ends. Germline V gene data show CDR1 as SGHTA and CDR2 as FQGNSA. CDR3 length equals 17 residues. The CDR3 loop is CASSLIPRRPPSYEQYF. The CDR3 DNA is TGTGCCAGCAGCTTAATTCCTAGGCGGCCTCCTTCCTACGAGCAGTACTTC.